This TCR beta chain was observed in a study of blood T cell repertoires in COVID-19. This CDR3 has 12 amino acids. Germline V gene data show CDR1 as GTSNPN and CDR2 as SVGIG (reference sequence). The V gene lost 2 bases and the J gene lost 4 bases, with 6 bases spanning the gap. Per the original methods: Nucleated cell counts were estimated from reference gene primer amplification. The table came from immunoSEQ multiplex PCR; TCRdb's copy has only in-frame clones and leaves some out. V and J calls and clone size follow that table, whereas D and trimming were derived from the DNA. The sample has approximately 280,000 clones, roughly nine tenths seen once.

This chain connects TRBV30 to TRBJ1-5; D gene unclear. This TCR came from a woman between 18 and 29 years old who had recovered from COVID-19. The sequenced material came from PBMCs or T cells enriched from blood (not recorded which). CDR3 DNA sequence: TGTGCCTGGAGTAGAGGGAATCAGCCCCAGCATTTT. Its protein is CAWSRGNQPQHF.